Shown below are 17 T cell receptor beta chains from a single sample sequenced in a study of tumor and adjacent non-tumor tissue in lung cancer. A modified ARM-PCR protocol with three rounds of nested PCR amplified TCRbeta. TCRdb ran MiXCR on the multiplex PCR reads and lists one entry per CDR3 protein. The table shows fewer than 100,000 distinct CDR3 sequences, with around 76% occurring only once. RNA was extracted from bulk tissue without any cell sorting. More than 3 cm separated this lung sample from the edge of the tumor. Sequencing used distant non-tumor lung tissue. Every receptor here comes from a woman between 50 and 59 years old with non-small cell lung cancer.

In its sample, this clonotype is large. V and J are TRBV29-1 and TRBJ1-1; TRBD1 matches 8 bases. The CDR3 covers 14 residues. Germline trimming cut 4 bases from V and 2 bases from J; bases unmatched to any gene: 6. Germline V CDR1 and CDR2: SQVTM, ANQGSEA. CDR3 in amino acids: CSVGGGQDNTEAFF. CDR3 sequence (DNA): TGCAGCGTTGGGGGGGGACAGGACAACACTGAAGCTTTCTTT.

This clonotype was counted at least ten times. The J gene is TRBJ2-7, the V gene TRBV5-1; 7 nucleotides agree with TRBD1. This CDR3 has 13 residues. V shed 7 bases, J shed 0 bases, and the junction held 4 bases outside the gene matches. Germline V CDR1 and CDR2: SGHRS, YFSETQ. CDR3 residues: CASSDRSSYEQYF. CDR3 DNA: TGCGCCAGCTCGGACAGGAGCTCCTACGAGCAGTACTTC.

This clonotype appeared a single time. Since the CDR3 does not end with the conserved phenylalanine or tryptophan, this likely comes from a read error. The chain couples TRBV14 to TRBJ2-2; D possibly uses TRBD1 or TRBD2 (5 bases each). V shed 6 bases and J shed 10 bases, with 24 bases lying between them. Germline V gives CDR1 SGHDN, CDR2 FVKESK. The CDR3 consists of 16 residues. The CDR3, as DNA: TGTGCCAGCAGTCTTCAGGGACCTCTTATGAGCGAGGAGCTGTTTGTT. It codes for CASSLQGPLMSEELFV.

This clonotype turned up a few times. The genes are TRBV15 and TRBJ1-3; no clear D gene. V dropped 4 bases and J dropped 0 bases, with 7 bases sitting between them. From germline, CDR1 is LNHNV and CDR2 YYDKDF (reference sequence). This CDR3 has 14 residues. The CDR3 here is CATSTGSSGNTIYF. The CDR3 DNA sequence: TGTGCCACCAGCACAGGTTCCTCTGGAAACACCATATATTTT.

This clonotype was counted at least ten times. The rearrangement joins TRBV6-1 to TRBJ2-1, with D tentatively TRBD1 or TRBD2 (6 bases each). The CDR3 is 14 amino acids. Germline V gene sequence: CDR1 MNHNS, CDR2 SASEGT. Trimming took off 7 bases at V and 3 bases at J, with 13 bases between the two ends. CDR3 nucleotides: TGTGCCAGCAAGGGGGGAGTCCTCTACAATGAGCAGTTCTTC. Translation: CASKGGVLYNEQFF.

The rearrangement joins TRBV4-1 to TRBJ2-1, with TRBD1 identical over 10 bases. This CDR3 is 17 amino acids long. V lost 4 bases to trimming and J lost 8 bases; unmatched junction nucleotides: 14. Germline V lookup: CDR1 MGHRA, CDR2 YSYEKL. Here the CDR3 reads CASSREVGDRGYDEQFF. CDR3 coding DNA: TGCGCCAGCAGCCGAGAGGTCGGGGACAGGGGATATGATGAGCAGTTCTTC.

V gene TRBV6-5 combines with J gene TRBJ2-3; 7 positions match TRBD2. The CDR3 runs 16 residues. Germline V gives CDR1 MNHEY, CDR2 SVGAGI. After removal of 11 bases from V and 8 bases from J, the junction contained 22 bases not matched to a gene. CDR3 loop: CACTPIGGRAGGTQYF. CDR3 coding DNA: TGTGCCTGCACCCCCATCGGTGGGAGGGCCGGGGGTACGCAGTATTTT.

For this clonotype: A junction end diverges from the germline sequence, so it may reflect a read error. The rearrangement uses TRBV6-1 and TRBJ2-4; D is unresolved. CDR1 MNHNS and CDR2 SASEGT come from the germline V gene. CDR3 size: 13 residues. CDR3 amino acids: CASSEGLENIQHF. Written as DNA, the CDR3 is TGTGCCAGCAGTGAGGGGTTGGAGAATATTCAGCACTTC.

With regard to this clonotype: Given a much more abundant clone one base away, this may be a read error. This rearrangement joins TRBV6-5 to TRBJ2-2; tentative D call: TRBD1 (7 bases). The germline CDR1 and CDR2 sequences are MNHEY and SVGAGI. The CDR3 sequence is 14 residues long. V was trimmed by 8 bases and J by 9 bases, leaving 19 bases between them. CDR3 nucleotides: TGTGCCAGCGGGGTCTGCGGGACAGCCAGGGAGCTGTTTTTT. Protein sequence: CASGVCGTARELFF.

The chain couples TRBV5-5 to TRBJ2-1; 13 nucleotides line up with TRBD2. V lost 7 bases and J lost 15; bases outside the gene matches: 16. The length of the CDR3 is 15 residues. Germline V gene sequence: CDR1 SGHKS, CDR2 YYEKEE (reference sequence). The CDR3 protein is CASRSGLAGVPSRFF. The CDR3 DNA reads TGTGCCAGCCGCTCCGGACTAGCGGGAGTTCCTTCGCGGTTCTTC.

The CDR3 DNA reads as TGCAGCGCCAAGGGACACCTGGACACTGAAGCTTTCTTT. Translating gives CSAKGHLDTEAFF. The gene calls are TRBV29-1 and TRBJ1-1; D is possibly TRBD1 (6 bases). The CDR3 covers 13 residues. The ends were cut back, 7 bases at V and 3 bases at J, with 15 bases in the middle. Germline CDR1 reads SQVTM; CDR2 reads ANQGSEA.

The rearrangement uses TRBV12-3 or TRBV12-4 and TRBJ2-2, with D uncertain. This CDR3 is 14 amino acids long. The ends were cut back, 9 bases at V and 2 bases at J, with 13 bases in the middle. CDR3 protein: CARSIGANTGELFF. CDR3 bases: TGTGCCAGGAGTATAGGAGCTAACACCGGGGAGCTGTTTTTT.

This clonotype occurred many times. The chain uses TRBV20-1 and TRBJ2-2; tentative D call: TRBD2 (6 bases). The length of the CDR3 is 13 residues. Trimming left V 2 bases short and J 8 bases short, with 12 bases between. The germline V gene has CDR1 DFQATT and CDR2 SNEGSKA (reference sequence). CDR3 bases: TGCAGTGCTAGACTTACTAGCTCGGGGGAGCTGTTTTTT. Protein: CSARLTSSGELFF.

As to this clonotype: An end of the junction does not agree with germline; a read error may underlie this. This rearrangement joins TRBV5-1 to TRBJ2-7, with TRBD1 matching over 7 bases. The CDR3 extends over 13 amino acids. The V gene's germline CDR1 is SGHRS and CDR2 YFSETQ. The CDR3 here is CTSSDRSSYEHYF. Written as DNA, the CDR3 is TGCACCAGCTCGGACAGGAGCTCCTACGAGCACTACTTC.

Regarding this clonotype: One end of the junction fails to match germline, which may point to a read error. Here the CDR3 DNA reads TGTGCCAGCAGTACCTCTCCAGTCCTGGACAGCGGGGAGCTCTTTTTC. Translated, it gives CASSTSPVLDSGELFF. The chain uses TRBV7-3 and TRBJ2-2; tentative D call: TRBD2 (7 bases). The CDR3 is 16 residues long. In germline, CDR1 is SGHTA, CDR2 FQGTGA. The full variable domain, with the rest looked up from reference TRBV7-3 and TRBJ2-2, is GAGVSQTPSNKVTEKGKYVELRCDPISGHTALYWYRQSLGQGPEFLIYFQGTGAADDSGLPNDRFFAVRPEGSVSTLKIQRTERGDSAVYLCASSTSPVLDSGELFFGEGSRLTVL.

In regard to this clonotype: An end of the junction does not agree with germline; a read error may underlie this. The chain is built from TRBV6-6 and TRBJ1-1; D is undetermined. The CDR3 has 12 amino acids. CDR1 is MNHNY, CDR2 SVGAGI, per germline (reference sequence). The CDR3 coding sequence is TGTACCAGCAGTTCCTCCTGGTCTGGAGCTTTCTTT. It yields the protein CTSSSSWSGAFF.

Of note for this clonotype: The junction departs from the called germline gene at one end, perhaps through a read error. This rearrangement joins TRBV12-3 or TRBV12-4 to TRBJ2-1; 8 nucleotides align to TRBD2. The CDR3 is made up of 14 amino acids. Written as DNA, the CDR3 is TGTACCAGCAGTCCCCCGGGACTAGTAGGTGAGCAGTTCTTC. Translated: CTSSPPGLVGEQFF.